The 18 T cell receptor beta chains below were found in one sample sequenced in a study of OX40 agonist ivuxolimab in advanced cancers. This table comes from immunoSEQ multiplex PCR, and its TCRdb copy is limited to in-frame clones, with some not included. The table has roughly 56,000 clones, 84% seen once. The sequencing here drew on CD4+ or CD8+ T cells sorted from blood, taken in a trial of the OX40 agonist ivuxolimab. The receptors shown here come from an adult with an advanced solid tumor such as melanoma, head and neck, liver or kidney cancer.

The chain couples TRBV9 to TRBJ2-2, with 8 nucleotides matching TRBD1. The germline CDR1 and CDR2 sequences are SGDLS and YYNGEE. V shed 3 bases and J 5 bases; nucleotides not matched to a gene: 9. CDR3 size: 16 residues. The DNA for the CDR3 is TGTGCCAGCAGCGCCCTTCAGGGGGCGGGGACCGGGGAGCTGTTTTTT. Its translation: CASSALQGAGTGELFF.

The CDR3 reads CASSHESGGHIQYF. DNA of the CDR3: TGCGCCAGCAGCCATGAATCAGGGGGACACATTCAGTACTTC. This chain links TRBV4-1 with TRBJ2-4; 7 bases line up with TRBD1. Germline V gene sequence: CDR1 MGHRA, CDR2 YSYEKL. The CDR3 covers 14 residues. J lost 8 bases, V lost 3 bases, and 7 bases had no gene match.

The CDR3 DNA follows: TGTGCCAGCAGTGAATTGGGGGGCGGGGAGACCCAGTACTTC. Translated, it gives CASSELGGGETQYF. The chain has TRBV2 and TRBJ2-5; the D gene could be TRBD1 or TRBD2 (6 bases each). CDR1 and CDR2 (germline): SNHLY, FYNNEI. The V gene lost 2 bases and the J gene lost 5 bases, with 12 bases spanning the gap. This CDR3 has 14 residues. Complete variable domain (other parts from reference TRBV2 and TRBJ2-5): EPEVTQTPSHQVTQMGQEVILRCVPISNHLYFYWYRQILGQKVEFLVSFYNNEISEKSEIFDDQFSVERPDGSNFTLKIRSTKLEDSAMYFCASSELGGGETQYFGPGTRLLVL.

The J gene is TRBJ2-1, the V gene TRBV6-1, with 7 bases that match TRBD1. CDR3 length: 14 residues. Germline CDR1 is MNHNS and CDR2 is SASEGT. The V gene end was trimmed by 8 bases and the J gene end by 9 bases; junction bases not matched to a gene: 13. The CDR3 loop is CASVVAGGRTEQFF. The CDR3 DNA sequence: TGTGCCAGCGTCGTGGCAGGGGGACGCACTGAGCAGTTCTTC.

This chain links TRBV15 with TRBJ2-3; D possibly corresponds to TRBD1 (6 bases). Germline V lookup: CDR1 LNHNV, CDR2 YYDKDF (reference sequence). The CDR3 loop spans 15 amino acids. Deletions cut 1 base from V and 1 base from J, with 9 bases between. The CDR3 nucleotides are TGTGCCACCAGCAGAGCGCCAGGGGGCACAGATACGCAGTATTTT. This gives the protein CATSRAPGGTDTQYF.

V is TRBV28 and J is TRBJ2-2, with 7 nucleotides matching TRBD1. V lost 7 bases to trimming and J lost 4 bases; unmatched junction nucleotides: 6. The CDR3 extends over 14 amino acids. Looked up from germline, CDR1 is MDHEN and CDR2 is SYDVKM. CDR3 residues: CASKTQGRTGELFF. In DNA form, the CDR3 reads TGTGCCAGCAAGACACAGGGGCGCACCGGGGAGCTGTTTTTT.

V usage is TRBV7-8 and J usage is TRBJ2-2; D assignment may be TRBD1 or TRBD2 (5 bases each). Germline CDR1 SGHVS, CDR2 FQNEAQ. The ends were cut back, 1 base at V and 9 bases at J, with 9 bases in the middle. This CDR3 has 13 amino acids. The CDR3 region has the DNA TGTGCCAGCAGCTTAGGAGGGGAACGGGAGCTGTTTTTT. Protein: CASSLGGERELFF. Complete variable domain (other parts from reference TRBV7-8 and TRBJ2-2): GAGVSQSPRYKVAKRGQDVALRCDPISGHVSLFWYQQALGQGPEFLTYFQNEAQLDKSGLPSDRFFAERPEGSVSTLKIQRTQQEDSAVYLCASSLGGERELFFGEGSRLTVL.

V is TRBV27 and J is TRBJ2-4, with no clear D. CDR3 length equals 14 residues. V was cut by 7 bases and J by 0 bases, with 10 bases left in between. The germline V gene encodes CDR1 MNHEY and CDR2 SMNVEV (reference sequence). This CDR3 is CASMALLAKNIQYF. CDR3 DNA sequence: TGTGCCAGCATGGCGCTCCTAGCCAAAAACATTCAGTACTTC.

The chain employs TRBV28 and TRBJ1-1; no definite D call. Per germline, CDR1 MDHEN and CDR2 SYDVKM. Trimming took off 2 bases at V and 5 bases at J, with 6 bases between the two ends. This CDR3 comprises 12 residues. The CDR3 DNA follows: TGTGCCAGCAGTTTAGTACGGACTGAAGCTTTCTTT. Amino acids: CASSLVRTEAFF.

The chain has TRBV28 and TRBJ2-1, with D perhaps TRBD2 (5 bases). This CDR3 spans 14 amino acids. CDR1 is MDHEN, CDR2 SYDVKM, per germline. V gave up 0 bases and J gave up 9 bases, with 12 bases separating them. The CDR3, as DNA: TGTGCCAGCAGTTTATGGCCGGGAACGGGTGAGCAGTTCTTC. Its protein is CASSLWPGTGEQFF.

This chain links TRBV10-1 with TRBJ1-5; D perhaps matches TRBD1 (6 bases). Germline V gene lookup returns CDR1 WNHNN and CDR2 SYGVQD (reference sequence). CDR3 length: 15 residues. The germline V and J ends were trimmed by 2 bases and 2 bases, with 10 bases remaining between them. DNA for the CDR3: TGCGCCAGCAGTGAGAGGGGGGCGGGCAATCAGCCCCAGCATTTT. This sequence encodes CASSERGAGNQPQHF.

This sequence joins TRBV6-5 and TRBJ2-1, with a possible D match to TRBD2 (5 bases). CDR1 and CDR2 (germline): MNHEY, SVGAGI. The CDR3 extends over 12 amino acids. Trimming removed 6 bases from V and 10 bases from J, with 13 bases in between. CDR3 in DNA: TGTGCCAGCAGGCGAGGGCGCGGGGAGCAGTTCTTC. This translates into CASRRGRGEQFF.

The chain is built from TRBV27 and TRBJ1-1; D gene unclear. V was clipped by 4 bases and J by 1 base, with 7 bases between them. This CDR3 contains 13 residues. Germline V lookup: CDR1 MNHEY, CDR2 SMNVEV (reference sequence). CDR3 sequence reads: CASSWAPNTEAFF. CDR3 nucleotide sequence: TGTGCCAGCAGTTGGGCCCCGAACACTGAAGCTTTCTTT.

This chain uses TRBV7-8 with TRBJ2-1, with a weak D call TRBD2 (5 bases). V was cut by 5 bases and J by 14 bases, with 10 bases left in between. From germline, CDR1 is SGHVS and CDR2 FQNEAQ. The CDR3 spans 10 residues. CDR3 residues: CASSPGKKFF. DNA for the CDR3: TGTGCCAGCAGCCCCGGGAAAAAGTTCTTC.

The DNA of the CDR3 is TGTGCCAGCAGTAGGACTAGCGTTTCCTACGAGCAGTACTTC. Residues: CASSRTSVSYEQYF. This sequence joins TRBV2 and TRBJ2-7, with 9 bases lining up with TRBD2. The CDR3 spans 14 residues. The trim removed 5 bases at V and 1 base at J, leaving 3 bases unmatched. Germline CDR1 reads SNHLY; CDR2 reads FYNNEI.

The J gene is TRBJ1-5, the V gene TRBV15, with D uncertain. This CDR3 has 16 amino acids. The V end was cut by 0 bases, the J end by 7 bases, with 16 bases between. The germline V gene has CDR1 LNHNV and CDR2 YYDKDF (reference sequence). CDR3 loop: CATSRDSATLGQPQHF. The CDR3 region has the DNA TGTGCCACCAGCAGAGATTCCGCGACCTTAGGACAGCCCCAGCATTTT.

V is TRBV5-4 and J is TRBJ2-7; maybe TRBD1 (6 bases). In germline, CDR1 is SGHNT, CDR2 YYREEE (reference sequence). V was pared by 4 bases and J by 6 bases, with 23 bases between. The CDR3 loop spans 16 amino acids. Written as DNA, the CDR3 is TGTGCCAGCAGCCGGCCCCGGGCAGGGGAAAAGGGCGAGCAGTACTTC. This encodes CASSRPRAGEKGEQYF.

This chain connects TRBV6-6 to TRBJ2-5; D is perhaps TRBD2 (6 bases). This CDR3 is 12 amino acids long. Trimming shortened V by 7 bases and J by 4 bases, and 10 bases separated the two germline ends. Germline V gives CDR1 MNHNY, CDR2 SVGAGI (reference sequence). CDR3 DNA sequence: TGTGCCAGCAACCCCGGGGGAGAGACCCAGTACTTC. It is translated as CASNPGGETQYF.